This entry is about one TCR beta chain. The antigen remains unidentified. The germline V gene has CDR1 SQVTM and CDR2 ANQGSEA. Trimming took 5 bases from V and 3 from J; bases not matched to a gene: 9. This CDR3 has 14 amino acids. Described time point: week 23, last vaccination. The investigators gave 300 ug of mutant IDH1 20-mer peptide in each vaccine dose, together with topical imiquimod. This record comes from a study of a mutant IDH1 vaccine in newly diagnosed glioma. The wider study: Of the patients given treatment, around 62% were male and approximately 40% were female, and a mean age of approximately 37 years was recorded. Before enrollment, patients got radiotherapy alone, temozolomide alone, or mostly the combination.

The method was immunoSEQ multiplex PCR; TCRdb's version includes in-frame clones alone and lacks a portion of them. The table shows under 85,000 clones, with around 85% occurring only once. The clonotype comes from a woman aged 50 to 65 with glioma. The rearrangement links TRBV29-1 to TRBJ1-1; 7 bases line up with TRBD1. Sequencing used PBMCs, obtained from a glioma patient whose treatment included an IDH1 peptide vaccine. In nucleotides, the CDR3 is TGCAGCGTTACACGGGACAGCCTGGACACTGAAGCTTTCTTT. This encodes CSVTRDSLDTEAFF.